Shown below are 27 T cell receptor beta chains from a single sample sequenced in a study of T cells after yellow fever vaccination. TCRdb redid the calling of the 5' RACE reads with MiXCR, one entry per CDR3 protein. The table lists around 25,000 distinct CDR3 sequences, 4% to 5.5% of them singletons. The material was PBMCs, either bulk or a sorted T-cell subset (CD4+, CD8+, memory, or dextramer-sorted; not recorded which), obtained on the day of the yellow fever booster vaccination. Receptors were obtained from a man aged 18 to 29 who received the YFV17D yellow fever vaccine.

The gene calls are TRBV25-1 and TRBJ2-7, with TRBD2 matching 9 bases. This CDR3 comprises 14 residues. V dropped 3 bases and J dropped 2; count of bases not matched to a gene: 2. Germline assignment: CDR1 MGHDK and CDR2 SYGVNS. Here the CDR3 reads CASSDPSGAYEQYF. Written as DNA, the CDR3 is TGTGCCAGCAGTGACCCTAGCGGGGCCTACGAGCAGTACTTC.

This clonotype was seen a handful of times. V usage is TRBV4-1 and J usage is TRBJ1-5; no clear D gene. Germline V gene lookup returns CDR1 MGHRA and CDR2 YSYEKL. V was clipped by 3 bases and J by 7 bases, with 16 bases between them. The CDR3 totals 15 residues. The CDR3 DNA follows: TGCGCCAGCAGCCACCAGTTTGCTGGGCCCCAGCCCCAGCATTTT. Translating gives CASSHQFAGPQPQHF.

There are many counts of this clonotype. This chain uses TRBV25-1 with TRBJ1-2; D remains ambiguous. In germline, CDR1 is MGHDK, CDR2 SYGVNS. Trimming took 7 bases from V and 3 from J, leaving 9 bases between them. The CDR3 sequence is 12 residues long. The CDR3 sequence: CASNTGDYGYTF. In nucleotides, the CDR3 is TGTGCCAGCAATACCGGGGACTATGGCTACACCTTC.

This clonotype was counted a few times. The V call is TRBV19, the J call TRBJ2-7, with 7 bases fitting TRBD1. V shed 3 bases and J 4 bases; nucleotides not matched to a gene: 3. CDR1 is LNHDA, CDR2 SQIVND, per germline (reference sequence). The CDR3 covers 13 residues. For the CDR3, the DNA is TGTGCCAGTAGTATCGGGACAGCTTACGAGCAGTACTTC. This sequence encodes CASSIGTAYEQYF. The full variable domain, completed using reference TRBV19 and TRBJ2-7, is DGGITQSPKYLFRKEGQNVTLSCEQNLNHDAMYWYRQDPGQGLRLIYYSQIVNDFQKGDIAEGYSVSREKKESFPLTVTSAQKNPTAFYLCASSIGTAYEQYFGPGTRLTVT.

This clonotype was picked up many times. J is TRBJ2-3 and V is TRBV29-1, with unresolved D. Trimming left V 6 bases short and J 5 bases short, with 15 bases between. This CDR3 has 13 residues. CDR1 is SQVTM and CDR2 is ANQGSEA in the germline V gene. CDR3 residues: CSVFAPSRDTQYF. The CDR3, as DNA: TGCAGCGTCTTCGCCCCTAGTAGAGATACGCAGTATTTT.

This clonotype was seen ten or more times. This chain joins TRBV20-1 and TRBJ2-1; 7 positions match TRBD2. Germline V gives CDR1 DFQATT, CDR2 SNEGSKA (reference sequence). The CDR3 length is 15 residues. V gave up 0 bases and J gave up 4 bases; unmatched junction bases: 6. CDR3 in amino acids: CSARDSSGAYNEQFF. CDR3 sequence (DNA): TGCAGTGCTAGAGATTCTAGCGGAGCATACAATGAGCAGTTCTTC.

This clonotype showed up just a few times. The rearrangement uses TRBV5-1 and TRBJ2-1; 12 bases fit TRBD2. Germline CDR1 SGHRS, CDR2 YFSETQ. Trimming at V came to 0 bases and at J to 8 bases, leaving 3 bases not matched to a gene. The CDR3 is 15 amino acids. The CDR3, as DNA: TGCGCCAGCAGCTTGGCTAGCGGGGGGGTTTATGAGCAGTTCTTC. It encodes CASSLASGGVYEQFF.

This clonotype was observed a few times. The chain combines TRBV10-2 with TRBJ1-3; perhaps TRBD1 as D (5 bases). CDR1 WSHSY and CDR2 SAAADI come from the germline V gene. V was trimmed by 6 bases and J by 4 bases, leaving 13 bases between them. The CDR3 is made up of 14 amino acids. The CDR3 loop is CASRPQGIGNTIYF. The DNA of the CDR3 is TGCGCCAGCAGGCCCCAGGGAATCGGAAACACCATATATTTT.

Of note for this clonotype: A read error is possible here, since a much larger clone lies one base away. The rearrangement uses TRBV6-4 and TRBJ2-3, with 13 bases fitting TRBD2. Germline CDR1 is MRHNA and CDR2 is SNTAGT. V shed 3 bases, J shed 4 bases, and the junction held 4 bases outside the gene matches. The CDR3 extends over 16 amino acids. CDR3 DNA: TGTGCCAGCAGTGAGGGACTAGCGGGGCGGCCAGATACGCAGTATTTT. Translated: CASSEGLAGRPDTQYF.

This clonotype was seen many times. CDR3 coding DNA: TGCAGCGTTGAAACCCGTGGGACTAGCACAGATACGCAGTATTTT. This sequence encodes CSVETRGTSTDTQYF. The V and J genes are TRBV29-1 and TRBJ2-3, with D maybe TRBD2 (6 bases). Trimming shortened V by 2 bases and J by 0 bases, and 12 bases separated the two germline ends. The CDR3 extends over 15 amino acids. From germline, CDR1 is SQVTM and CDR2 ANQGSEA.

This clonotype was counted many times. V usage is TRBV5-1 and J usage is TRBJ1-2; 7 bases match TRBD1. CDR3 size: 14 residues. Trimming removed 2 bases from V and 7 bases from J; junction bases left unmatched: 8. In germline, CDR1 is SGHRS, CDR2 YFSETQ. CDR3 DNA sequence: TGCGCCAGCAGCTTACTTCAGGGGGGACGTGGCTACACCTTC. This sequence encodes CASSLLQGGRGYTF.

In its sample, this clonotype was seen many times. This chain uses TRBV6-6 with TRBJ2-4, with 11 bases identical to TRBD1. The CDR3 sequence is 18 residues long. V shed 3 bases and J 2 bases; nucleotides not matched to a gene: 9. Germline CDR1 MNHNY, CDR2 SVGAGI (reference sequence). CDR3 residues: CASSYRDRGSGTKNIQYF. CDR3 bases: TGTGCCAGCAGTTATCGGGACAGGGGGTCCGGGACCAAAAACATTCAGTACTTC.

This clonotype was counted ten times or more. This rearrangement joins TRBV5-1 to TRBJ2-3; 8 bases fit TRBD2. The length of the CDR3 is 14 residues. Germline V CDR1 and CDR2: SGHRS, YFSETQ. Unmatched junction bases numbered 4, after V lost 4 bases and J lost 3 bases. CDR3 region: CASSPGGRTDTQYF. Here the CDR3 DNA reads TGCGCCAGCAGCCCGGGGGGGCGGACAGATACGCAGTATTTT.

This clonotype was seen repeatedly, ten times or more. J is TRBJ2-5 and V is TRBV5-1; 8 nucleotides agree with TRBD2. V dropped 7 bases and J dropped 6; count of bases not matched to a gene: 14. Germline-derived CDR1 and CDR2 are SGHRS and YFSETQ. The CDR3 length is 15 residues. This CDR3 is CASATTGGAFQTQYF. CDR3 DNA: TGCGCCAGCGCCACGACCGGGGGGGCTTTTCAGACCCAGTACTTC.

In this sample, this clonotype turned up many times. The V gene is TRBV12-3 or TRBV12-4, the J gene TRBJ2-5; 8 bases are a match to TRBD1. V gave up 8 bases and J gave up 4 bases; unmatched junction bases: 3. The CDR3 sequence is 12 residues long. The CDR3 protein is CASAGGRETQYF. The CDR3, as DNA: TGTGCCAGCGCAGGGGGCAGAGAGACCCAGTACTTC.

This clonotype was observed many times. The chain has TRBV3-1 and TRBJ2-7; a weak D match, TRBD1 (5 bases). CDR3 length: 14 residues. Germline values: CDR1 LGHDT, CDR2 YNNKEL (reference sequence). V was shortened by 4 bases and J by 3 bases, with 13 bases between the two germline ends. CDR3 residues: CASSRGSPGYEQYF. The CDR3 nucleotides are TGTGCCAGCAGCCGGGGCAGTCCTGGCTACGAGCAGTACTTC.

This clonotype was seen repeatedly, ten times or more. The V and J genes are TRBV2 and TRBJ2-4; 8 bases map to TRBD2. The germline CDR1 and CDR2 sequences are SNHLY and FYNNEI. The length of the CDR3 is 20 residues. V dropped 7 bases and J dropped 0; count of bases not matched to a gene: 20. The CDR3: CASKERWAGGQRLAKNIQYF. Written as DNA, the CDR3 is TGTGCCAGCAAGGAGCGCTGGGCGGGGGGACAACGGCTAGCCAAAAACATTCAGTACTTC.

In this sample, this clonotype turned up many times. The CDR3 DNA is TGCAGTGCTAGAGATTACGGCAGGGACTATGGCTACACCTTC. Translation gives CSARDYGRDYGYTF. The J gene is TRBJ1-2, the V gene TRBV20-1; D is possibly TRBD1 (5 bases). V shed 0 bases and J shed 3 bases, with 11 bases lying between them. Germline loops: CDR1 DFQATT, CDR2 SNEGSKA (reference sequence). The CDR3 totals 14 residues.

Ten or more counts support this clonotype. The chain is built from TRBV7-2 and TRBJ1-1, with D possibly TRBD1 on 6 matching bases. This CDR3 comprises 14 residues. Per the germline V gene, CDR1 is SGHTA and CDR2 is FQGNSA. V was pared by 6 bases and J by 1 base, with 12 bases between. The CDR3 DNA reads as TGTGCCAGCAGTTTTGGGACAACGAACACTGAAGCTTTCTTT. Translated: CASSFGTTNTEAFF.

The J gene is TRBJ2-2, the V gene TRBV7-9; no definite D call. The germline CDR1 and CDR2 sequences are SEHNR and FQNEAQ (reference sequence). The V end was cut by 7 bases, the J end by 4 bases, with 13 bases between. The CDR3 is 14 amino acids. The CDR3 coding sequence is TGTGCCAGCACCAGAGGTTTTGGCACCGGGGAGCTGTTTTTT. It codes for CASTRGFGTGELFF.

This clonotype was found a few times. CDR3 sequence (DNA): TGCGCCAGCAGCCTAACGGTCGGAAACATTCAGTACTTC. This codes for CASSLTVGNIQYF. The rearrangement uses TRBV4-3 and TRBJ2-4; the D is unclear. The V gene's germline CDR1 is LGHNA and CDR2 YSLEER. The CDR3 is made up of 13 amino acids. The ends were cut back, 4 bases at V and 6 bases at J, with 10 bases in the middle.

This clonotype came up many times. The V and J genes are TRBV28 and TRBJ1-2; no firm D call. Germline values: CDR1 MDHEN, CDR2 SYDVKM. This CDR3 is 12 amino acids long. Trimming stripped 6 bases from V and 8 bases from J, with 13 bases between. CDR3 in amino acids: CASSSPGKGYTF. In DNA, the CDR3 is TGTGCCAGCAGCTCCCCCGGAAAAGGCTACACCTTC.

There are many counts of this clonotype. This chain's CDR3 is CASSQDRGRGGYTF. The CDR3 region has the DNA TGTGCCAGCAGCCAAGACAGGGGAAGGGGTGGCTACACCTTC. This rearrangement joins TRBV4-2 to TRBJ1-2; D may be TRBD1 (6 bases). V dropped 0 bases and J dropped 7 bases, with 12 bases sitting between them. This CDR3 is built from 14 residues. CDR1 and CDR2 (germline): LGHNA, YNFKEQ.

This clonotype showed up many times. The chain combines TRBV6-2 or TRBV6-3 with TRBJ2-6; D unclear. The CDR3 is 14 amino acids. Trimming removed 3 bases at V and 4 bases at J, with 7 bases between. Per germline, CDR1 MNHEY and CDR2 SVGEGT. The CDR3 here is CASSYAAGANVLTF. In DNA form, the CDR3 reads TGTGCCAGCAGTTATGCGGCAGGGGCCAACGTCCTGACTTTC.

In its sample, this clonotype was seen many times. J is TRBJ2-3 and V is TRBV20-1; 8 bases are a match to TRBD2. The CDR3 is 14 amino acids. The V gene's germline CDR1 is DFQATT and CDR2 SNEGSKA (reference sequence). After removal of 4 bases from V and 4 bases from J, the junction contained 7 bases not matched to a gene. CDR3 protein: CSAKSGLGSDTQYF. The CDR3, as DNA: TGCAGTGCTAAATCGGGACTAGGGTCAGATACGCAGTATTTT.

This clonotype was recorded at least ten times. The chain links TRBV20-1 to TRBJ1-1; 7 nucleotides match TRBD1. V gave up 3 bases and J gave up 4 bases; unmatched junction bases: 2. In germline, CDR1 is DFQATT, CDR2 SNEGSKA (reference sequence). The CDR3 is made up of 12 amino acids. CDR3 DNA sequence: TGCAGTGCTAGTTACAGGGGCACTGAAGCTTTCTTT. Translating it yields CSASYRGTEAFF.

This clonotype was counted ten times or more. The chain is built from TRBV7-2 and TRBJ2-7, with 9 positions matching TRBD2. V was pared by 3 bases and J by 4 bases, with 10 bases of the junction left unmatched. The CDR3 runs 16 residues. Germline values: CDR1 SGHTA, CDR2 FQGNSA. The CDR3 sequence is CASSFQVAGVGYEQYF. In DNA, the CDR3 is TGTGCCAGCAGCTTTCAAGTAGCGGGGGTTGGATACGAGCAGTACTTC.